The 22 T cell receptor beta chains reported below all come from one sample, sequenced in a study of blood T cells in healthy people across ages. A second roughly 7 to 12 cycle PCR used barcoded and J-beta primers. MiXCR, run by TCRdb on the 5' RACE reads, gives a single entry per CDR3 protein. The table shows about 1.4 million distinct CDR3 sequences, with roughly 60% occurring only once. Sequenced sample: blood. All receptors derive from a man aged 18 to 29 in good health.

The rearrangement uses TRBV12-3 or TRBV12-4 and TRBJ1-2, with a possible D match to TRBD1 (6 bases). The CDR3 length is 16 residues. The V and J ends lost 1 base and 3 bases respectively, with 15 bases between them. The CDR3 DNA is TGTGCCAGCAGTTTAGTCGCAGGGGAGGGCGACTATGGCTACACCTTC. It yields the protein CASSLVAGEGDYGYTF.

The chain is built from TRBV9 and TRBJ1-2; D is perhaps TRBD1 (5 bases). The V gene's germline CDR1 is SGDLS and CDR2 YYNGEE. This CDR3 spans 13 amino acids. V dropped 2 bases and J dropped 3 bases, with 8 bases sitting between them. The CDR3, as DNA: TGTGCCAGCAGCGTCGGGGGGTACTATGGCTACACCTTC. Translating gives CASSVGGYYGYTF.

V and J are TRBV20-1 and TRBJ1-3, with D unresolved. The V end lost 6 bases, the J end lost 0 bases, and 12 bases lay between the germline ends. Germline V gene sequence: CDR1 DFQATT, CDR2 SNEGSKA (reference sequence). The CDR3 consists of 14 residues. CDR3 sequence reads: CSAPDNASGNTIYF. The CDR3 coding sequence is TGCAGTGCCCCCGACAATGCCTCTGGAAACACCATATATTTT.

This clonotype was seen a handful of times. This chain uses TRBV15 with TRBJ2-7; maybe TRBD1 (7 bases). V lost 8 bases and J 4 bases, leaving 24 bases between the germline ends. The CDR3 runs 16 residues. Per the germline V gene, CDR1 is LNHNV and CDR2 is YYDKDF (reference sequence). The CDR3 loop is CATAGGAQGISYEQYF. In nucleotides, the CDR3 is TGTGCCACCGCCGGAGGGGCACAGGGGATATCATACGAGCAGTACTTC.

This clonotype was detected ten times or more. The J gene is TRBJ2-3, the V gene TRBV10-3, with no clear D. The V gene's germline CDR1 is ENHRY and CDR2 SYGVKD. The CDR3 runs to 12 residues. V was shortened by 3 bases and J by 2 bases, with 3 bases between the two germline ends. CDR3 loop: CAISDFTDTQYF. CDR3 DNA sequence: TGTGCCATCAGTGACTTCACAGATACGCAGTATTTT.

The rearrangement links TRBV7-2 to TRBJ2-5; D may be TRBD1 or TRBD2 (6 bases each). Germline V lookup: CDR1 SGHTA, CDR2 FQGNSA. The CDR3 sequence is 16 residues long. Trimming removed 5 bases from V and 5 bases from J, with 21 bases in between. The CDR3 reads CASSLQGLPSRETQYF. The CDR3 nucleotides read TGTGCCAGCAGCCTACAGGGACTCCCCTCTAGGGAGACCCAGTACTTC.

The chain carries TRBV4-1 and TRBJ1-5; a weak D match, TRBD1 (5 bases). V was clipped by 1 base and J by 5 bases, with 15 bases between them. The CDR3 loop spans 16 amino acids. Germline V gene sequence: CDR1 MGHRA, CDR2 YSYEKL. As DNA, the CDR3 is TGCGCCAGCAGCCAAGTTGTTAAGGGGTTAGATCAGCCCCAGCATTTT. Protein: CASSQVVKGLDQPQHF.

This clonotype was recorded a few times. This chain uses TRBV5-5 with TRBJ2-3; maybe TRBD2 (6 bases). This CDR3 is built from 17 residues. Germline loops: CDR1 SGHKS, CDR2 YYEKEE (reference sequence). V lost 0 bases and J lost 2, with 16 bases in between. This chain's CDR3 is CASSLGLSGAPTDTQYF. CDR3 DNA sequence: TGTGCCAGCAGCTTGGGGCTTAGCGGAGCTCCCACAGATACGCAGTATTTT.

This clonotype was counted a few times. This chain joins TRBV4-3 and TRBJ1-1; D unresolved. Germline-derived CDR1 and CDR2 are LGHNA and YSLEER. V was cut by 4 bases and J by 6 bases, with 15 bases left in between. The CDR3 is made up of 14 amino acids. Here the CDR3 reads CASSPQVMWAEAFF. The CDR3 DNA follows: TGCGCCAGCAGCCCCCAAGTAATGTGGGCTGAAGCTTTCTTT.

This clonotype was picked up one time. This chain links TRBV6-5 with TRBJ2-1; weak D call: TRBD2 (6 bases). The germline CDR1 and CDR2 sequences are MNHEY and SVGAGI. The CDR3 sequence is 12 residues long. V lost 2 bases to trimming and J lost 13 bases, with 12 bases between them. In DNA form, the CDR3 reads TGTGCCAGCAGTTACGACTGGACTACTCAGTTCTTC. The encoded protein is CASSYDWTTQFF.

This clonotype was detected only a few times. This chain uses TRBV3-1 with TRBJ2-5; 14 nucleotides match TRBD2. V shed 4 bases, J shed 5 bases, and the junction held 3 bases outside the gene matches. The CDR3 is made up of 15 amino acids. Germline V gene lookup returns CDR1 LGHDT and CDR2 YNNKEL (reference sequence). This chain's CDR3 is CASSRGLAGDETQYF. The CDR3, as DNA: TGTGCCAGCAGCCGGGGACTAGCGGGGGACGAGACCCAGTACTTC.

V and J are TRBV5-1 and TRBJ1-2; D might be TRBD1 (5 bases). Trimming pared 4 bases from V and 2 bases from J, leaving 12 bases between. The CDR3 contains 14 residues. Germline V gives CDR1 SGHRS, CDR2 YFSETQ. CDR3 amino acids: CASSTRGTNYGYTF. CDR3 nucleotides: TGCGCCAGCAGCACAAGGGGCACGAACTATGGCTACACCTTC.

The rearrangement links TRBV4-1 to TRBJ2-5, with TRBD2 matching 8 bases. CDR1 and CDR2 (germline): MGHRA, YSYEKL. The CDR3 loop spans 17 amino acids. The V segment lost 0 bases and the J segment 1 base; nucleotides outside the gene matches: 7. The DNA for the CDR3 is TGCGCCAGCAGCCAAGATGGGGCTAGCGGGTCCCAAGAGACCCAGTACTTC. Translation gives CASSQDGASGSQETQYF.

The V call is TRBV6-1, the J call TRBJ2-7; D call uncertain. This CDR3 is built from 15 residues. Trimming took 6 bases from V and 1 from J, leaving 16 bases between them. Germline loops: CDR1 MNHNS, CDR2 SASEGT. CDR3 amino acids: CASSARSYSSYEQYF. CDR3 in DNA: TGTGCCAGCAGCGCACGGAGCTATTCATCCTACGAGCAGTACTTC.

This clonotype came up a few times. This rearrangement joins TRBV28 to TRBJ2-7; D gene ambiguous. The J call may be in error: the DNA end matches TRBJ2-5 better. Germline V gene lookup returns CDR1 MDHEN and CDR2 SYDVKM. This CDR3 has 12 residues. The CDR3 coding sequence is TGTGCCAGCAGTTTTAAGTACGAGACCCAGTACTTC. Translating gives CASSFKYETQYF.

This chain uses TRBV20-1 with TRBJ2-5, with 10 bases matching TRBD2. The germline V gene encodes CDR1 DFQATT and CDR2 SNEGSKA (reference sequence). The CDR3 spans 13 residues. J was trimmed by 4 bases and V by 6 bases; bases with no gene match: 5. This chain's CDR3 is CSAVTSGLETQYF. The CDR3 DNA reads as TGCAGTGCCGTGACTAGCGGGTTAGAGACCCAGTACTTC.

This clonotype was seen a few times. This chain connects TRBV20-1 to TRBJ2-1; D gene uncertain. The CDR3 has 14 amino acids. The V and J ends lost 0 bases and 6 bases respectively, with 12 bases between them. Germline values: CDR1 DFQATT, CDR2 SNEGSKA (reference sequence). CDR3 loop: CSARETPAANEQFF. CDR3 bases: TGCAGTGCTAGAGAAACCCCGGCGGCCAATGAGCAGTTCTTC.

A few counts support this clonotype. The rearrangement uses TRBV20-1 and TRBJ2-5; 9 bases map to TRBD2. The J call is in doubt because the DNA end fits TRBJ2-7 better. The CDR3 extends over 12 amino acids. CDR1 and CDR2 from the germline V gene are DFQATT and SNEGSKA (reference sequence). The CDR3, as DNA: TGCAGTGCTGCCGGGACTAGCAGCGAGCAGTACTTC. Translation: CSAAGTSSEQYF.

The chain has TRBV15 and TRBJ2-7, with 11 positions matching TRBD2. Germline values: CDR1 LNHNV, CDR2 YYDKDF (reference sequence). Losses at the gene ends were 5 bases for V and 3 bases for J; bases not matched to a gene: 6. The CDR3 is made up of 15 amino acids. DNA of the CDR3: TGTGCCACCAGCCGAAGGACTAGCGGGTACTACGAGCAGTACTTC. This translates into CATSRRTSGYYEQYF.

In this sample, this clonotype turned up a few times. CDR3 coding DNA: TGCAGTGCTACACTAGCGGGCGTGCAAGAGACCCAGTACTTC. Translating it yields CSATLAGVQETQYF. The rearrangement joins TRBV20-1 to TRBJ2-7; 9 bases line up with TRBD2. The last part of the DNA fits TRBJ2-5 better; the J call may be wrong. Germline CDR1 is DFQATT and CDR2 is SNEGSKA (reference sequence). The length of the CDR3 is 14 residues.

This clonotype was seen a few times. The chain recombines TRBV9 with TRBJ2-6, with no clear D. Germline V gives CDR1 SGDLS, CDR2 YYNGEE. The CDR3 length is 15 residues. Trimming shortened V by 6 bases and J by 0 bases, and 10 bases separated the two germline ends. CDR3 protein: CASTGIFSGANVLTF. CDR3 in DNA: TGTGCCAGCACAGGCATATTCTCTGGGGCCAACGTCCTGACTTTC.

The chain links TRBV28 to TRBJ2-1; D possibly corresponds to TRBD1 (6 bases). This CDR3 has 16 residues. The germline V and J ends were trimmed by 1 base and 8 bases, with 18 bases remaining between them. The V gene's germline CDR1 is MDHEN and CDR2 SYDVKM. CDR3 loop: CASSLSRDTEADEQFF. The CDR3 DNA sequence: TGTGCCAGCAGTTTATCGAGGGACACGGAGGCCGATGAGCAGTTCTTC.